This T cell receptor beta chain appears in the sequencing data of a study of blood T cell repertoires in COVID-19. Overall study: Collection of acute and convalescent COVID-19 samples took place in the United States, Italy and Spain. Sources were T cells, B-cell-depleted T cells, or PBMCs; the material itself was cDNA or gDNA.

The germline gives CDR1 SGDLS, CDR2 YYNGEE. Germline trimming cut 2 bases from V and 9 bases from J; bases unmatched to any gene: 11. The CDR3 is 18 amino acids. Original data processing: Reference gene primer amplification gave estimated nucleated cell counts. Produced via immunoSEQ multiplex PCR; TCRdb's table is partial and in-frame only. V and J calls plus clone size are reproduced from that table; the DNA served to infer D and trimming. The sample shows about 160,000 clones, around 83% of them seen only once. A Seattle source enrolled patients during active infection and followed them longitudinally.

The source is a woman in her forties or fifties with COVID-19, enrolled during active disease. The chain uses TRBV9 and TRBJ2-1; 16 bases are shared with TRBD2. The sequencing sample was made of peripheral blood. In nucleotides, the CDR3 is TGTGCCAGCAGCGTGGGTCCCGGGACTAGCGGGGGGGCCGCTGAGCAGTTCTTC. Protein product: CASSVGPGTSGGAAEQFF.